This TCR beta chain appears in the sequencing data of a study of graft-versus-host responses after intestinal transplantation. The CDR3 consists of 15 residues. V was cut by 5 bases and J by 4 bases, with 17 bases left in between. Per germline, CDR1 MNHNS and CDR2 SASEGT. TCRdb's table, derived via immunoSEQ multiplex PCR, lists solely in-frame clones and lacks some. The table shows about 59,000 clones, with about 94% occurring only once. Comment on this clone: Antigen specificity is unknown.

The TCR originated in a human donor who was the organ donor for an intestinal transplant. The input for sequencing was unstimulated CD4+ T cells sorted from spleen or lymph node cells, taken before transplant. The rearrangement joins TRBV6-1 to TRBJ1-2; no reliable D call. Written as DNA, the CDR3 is TGTGCCAGCAGTTTATGGCCCCCTGGGCCCTATGGCTACACCTTC. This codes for CASSLWPPGPYGYTF.